The entry below gives a single T cell receptor (beta chain) sequence along with its context. The antigen this receptor binds is unknown. The input lacks base qualities; no much larger clone sits a single base away. The source of the sample is a study of cytomegalovirus exposure and HLA in healthy donors (dated by TCRdb to 2016 to 2017). In terms of the full investigation: The 670 or so repertoires of the first cohort and the roughly 110 validation repertoires were produced on the same platform, according to a later analysis. The study aimed to test whether cataloging public T cell receptors could reveal signatures of past pathogen exposure. To predict cytomegalovirus infection status, the study combined high-throughput TCR immunosequencing, statistical association of individual TCRs with disease status, and machine learning. Besides the first cohort of some 670 subjects, a separate validation cohort made up of roughly 120 different subjects was used. Study-level results and caveats: In vitro tests confirmed that a few of the cytomegalovirus-associated TCR beta chains recognize cytomegalovirus antigens. A later analysis found that TCRs clustered in the first cohort also tended to co-occur in the 130 or so validation repertoires, with 94% of cluster scores above 0. In the study, some 180 TCR beta chains were listed as associated with cytomegalovirus. The validation cohort had no HLA typing available for a later analysis, so co-occurrence within that cohort was assessed over all 120 or so repertoires. The authors suggested that the approach could potentially be extended to other disease states and immunological phenotypes. The classifier was reported to diagnose cytomegalovirus status with high specificity and sensitivity in both the original cohort and the validation cohort. Most TCR sequences were observed very rarely across donors, whereas some public TCRs were present in many individuals.

The donors were included in the validation cohort of over a hundred subjects, a group kept apart from the roughly 670-subject first cohort. The library was produced with the immunoSEQ multiplex PCR assay. The original pipeline was this. A statistical classification framework was developed to diagnose cytomegalovirus status using the catalog of TCR beta chain sequences. TCRdb mirrors the immuneACCESS table, restricted to in-frame sequences. Some clones are absent from its copies; in checked studies, under half trace to an unresolved V gene, and the reason for the others is unknown. V and J calls and clone size are those listed in that table; D and trimming were worked out from the DNA. The sample records approximately 280,000 clones, roughly 90% of which are singletons. The biggest ten clones account for over 0.7% of the sample. V is pared back by 5 bases and J by 5 bases, with 8 bases lying between the germline termini. The CDR3 has 12 amino acids, counting the end cysteine and phenylalanine. Left in the record is the CDR3 DNA by itself, 36 bases read in frame from the first base. The germline V gene encodes CDR1 LNHNV and CDR2 YYDKDF (reference sequence).

The sequencing input was PBMCs. The sequence joins TRBV15 to TRBJ2-3; confidence is insufficient to name the D gene. The receptor was derived from a woman aged 18-29 years in good health and CMV-seronegative. CDR3 loop: CATSPVGDTQYF. The DNA reads as follows: TGTGCCACCAGCCCTGTCGGAGATACGCAGTATTTT.